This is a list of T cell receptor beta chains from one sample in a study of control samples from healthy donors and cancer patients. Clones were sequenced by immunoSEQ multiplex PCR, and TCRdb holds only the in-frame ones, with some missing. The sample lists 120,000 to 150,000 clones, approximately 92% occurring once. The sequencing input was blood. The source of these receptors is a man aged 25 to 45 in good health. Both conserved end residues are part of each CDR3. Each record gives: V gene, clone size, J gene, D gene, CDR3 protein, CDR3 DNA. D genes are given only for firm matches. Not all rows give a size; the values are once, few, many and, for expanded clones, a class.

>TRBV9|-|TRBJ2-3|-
CASSVGQKPTDTQYF
TGTGCCAGCAGCGTAGGACAGAAACCCACAGATACGCAGTATTTT
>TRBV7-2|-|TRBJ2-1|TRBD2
CASSDGLAGSTNEQFF
TGTGCCAGCAGTGATGGACTAGCGGGGTCTACCAATGAGCAGTTCTTC
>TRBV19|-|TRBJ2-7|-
CASSMGTAMYEQYF
TGTGCCAGTAGTATGGGGACGGCGATGTACGAGCAGTACTTC
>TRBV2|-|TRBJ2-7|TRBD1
CATKGDRGSYEQYF
TGTGCCACCAAGGGGGACAGGGGCTCCTACGAGCAGTACTTC
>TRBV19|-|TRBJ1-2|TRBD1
CASRDERQGFFGYTF
TGTGCCAGTAGGGACGAAAGACAGGGTTTTTTTGGCTACACCTTC
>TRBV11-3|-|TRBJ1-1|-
CASSLGGVMNTEAFF
TGTGCCAGCAGCTTAGGAGGGGTTATGAACACTGAAGCTTTCTTT
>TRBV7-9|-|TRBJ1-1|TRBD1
CASSFRQGLSTEAFF
TGTGCCAGCAGCTTTCGACAGGGGCTAAGCACTGAAGCTTTCTTT
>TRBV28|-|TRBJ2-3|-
CASSSQRTDTQYF
TGTGCCAGCAGTTCGCAGCGGACAGATACGCAGTATTTT
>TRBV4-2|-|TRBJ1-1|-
CASSQDLTTWDTEAFF
TGTGCCAGCAGCCAAGATCTGACAACGTGGGACACTGAAGCTTTCTTT
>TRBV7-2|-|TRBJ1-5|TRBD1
CASSSDRGLSNQPQHF
TGTGCCAGCAGCTCCGACAGGGGGCTTAGCAATCAGCCCCAGCATTTT
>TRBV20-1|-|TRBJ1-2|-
CSASPGASSYGYTF
TGCAGTGCTAGTCCGGGGGCCAGCTCATATGGCTACACCTTC
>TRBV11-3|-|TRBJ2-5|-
CASSLAANVVTQYF
TGTGCCAGCAGCTTAGCGGCTAATGTCGTGACCCAGTACTTC
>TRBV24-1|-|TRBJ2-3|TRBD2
CATSGSLAGATDTQYF
TGTGCCACCAGTGGGTCTCTAGCGGGAGCCACAGATACGCAGTATTTT
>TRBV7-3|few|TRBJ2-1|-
CASSLAGMTNEQFF
TGTGCCAGCAGCTTAGCGGGGATGACCAATGAGCAGTTCTTC
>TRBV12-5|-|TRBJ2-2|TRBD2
CASGCRSTVRGSKWTSGNTGELFF
TGTGCTAGTGGTTGTCGGTCGACAGTTCGGGGTTCTAAATGGACTAGCGGGAACACCGGGGAGCTGTTTTTT
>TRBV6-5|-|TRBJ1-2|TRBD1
CASSSNPGGWGYGYTF
TGTGCCAGCAGTTCGAATCCAGGGGGCTGGGGCTATGGCTACACCTTC
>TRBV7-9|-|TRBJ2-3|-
CASSSSLAASTDTQYF
TGTGCCAGCAGCTCCTCTCTGGCAGCTAGCACAGATACGCAGTATTTT
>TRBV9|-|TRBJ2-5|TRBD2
CASTPSGTQETQYF
TGTGCCAGCACGCCTAGCGGAACACAAGAGACCCAGTACTTC
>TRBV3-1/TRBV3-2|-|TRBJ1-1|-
CASSPRIRDTEAFF
TGTGCCAGCAGCCCCAGAATCCGGGACACTGAAGCTTTCTTT
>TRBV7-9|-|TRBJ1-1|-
CASSLGDRANTEAFF
TGTGCCAGCAGCTTAGGTGATAGAGCGAACACTGAAGCTTTCTTT
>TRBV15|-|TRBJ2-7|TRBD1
CATSRVRGGSGEQYF
TGTGCCACCAGCAGGGTAAGAGGGGGCAGTGGCGAGCAGTACTTC
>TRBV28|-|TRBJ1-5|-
CASRPLDRSNQPQHF
TGTGCCAGCAGACCATTAGACAGGAGCAATCAGCCCCAGCATTTT
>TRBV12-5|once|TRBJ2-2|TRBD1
CASGGSGTGIGELFF
TGTGCTAGTGGTGGATCCGGGACAGGGATCGGGGAGCTGTTTTTT
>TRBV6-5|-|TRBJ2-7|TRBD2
CASSLSAGGPDEQYF
TGTGCCAGCAGTCTGTCAGCGGGAGGGCCGGACGAGCAGTACTTC
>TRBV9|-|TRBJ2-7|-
CASSEGPDSRSEQYF
TGTGCCAGCAGCGAGGGTCCGGACAGCCGTTCCGAGCAGTACTTC